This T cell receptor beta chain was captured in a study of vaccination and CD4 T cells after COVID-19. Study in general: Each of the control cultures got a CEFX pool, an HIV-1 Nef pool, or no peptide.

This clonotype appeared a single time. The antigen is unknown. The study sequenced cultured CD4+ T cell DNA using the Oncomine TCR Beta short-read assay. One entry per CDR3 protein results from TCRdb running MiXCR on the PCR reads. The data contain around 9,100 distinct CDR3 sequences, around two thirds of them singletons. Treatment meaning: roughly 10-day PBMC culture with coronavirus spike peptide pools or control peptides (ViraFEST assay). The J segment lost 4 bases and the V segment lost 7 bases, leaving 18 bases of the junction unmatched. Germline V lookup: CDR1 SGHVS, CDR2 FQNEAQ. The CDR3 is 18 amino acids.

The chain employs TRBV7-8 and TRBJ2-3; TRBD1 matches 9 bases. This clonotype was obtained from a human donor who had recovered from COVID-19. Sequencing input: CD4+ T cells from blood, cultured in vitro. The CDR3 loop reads CASNPRPVLTGGSDTQYF. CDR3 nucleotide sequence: TGTGCCAGCAACCCAAGGCCCGTGTTGACAGGGGGGTCAGATACGCAGTATTTT.